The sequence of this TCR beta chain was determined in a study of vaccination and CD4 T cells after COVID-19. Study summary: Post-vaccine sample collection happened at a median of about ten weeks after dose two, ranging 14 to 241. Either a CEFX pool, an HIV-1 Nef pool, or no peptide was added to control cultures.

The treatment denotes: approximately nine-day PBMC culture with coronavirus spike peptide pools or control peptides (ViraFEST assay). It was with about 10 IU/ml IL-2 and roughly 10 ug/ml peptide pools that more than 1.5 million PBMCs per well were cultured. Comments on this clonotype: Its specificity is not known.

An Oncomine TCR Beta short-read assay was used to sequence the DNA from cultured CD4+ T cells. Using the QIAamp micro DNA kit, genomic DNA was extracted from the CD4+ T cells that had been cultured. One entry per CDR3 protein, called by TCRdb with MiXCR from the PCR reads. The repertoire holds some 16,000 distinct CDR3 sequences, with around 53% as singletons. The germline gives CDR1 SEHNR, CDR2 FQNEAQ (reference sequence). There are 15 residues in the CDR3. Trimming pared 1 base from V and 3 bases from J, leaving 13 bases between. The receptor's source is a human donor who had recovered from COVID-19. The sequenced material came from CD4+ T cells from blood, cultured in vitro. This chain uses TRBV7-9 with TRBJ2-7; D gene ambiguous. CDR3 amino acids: CASSLGQAPGYEQYF. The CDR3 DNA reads TGTGCCAGCAGCTTAGGGCAGGCCCCGGGCTACGAGCAGTACTTC.